This T cell receptor beta chain was observed in a study of T-cell reconstitution after alpha-beta-depleted transplantation in children. The study's findings and limits: Reports say that about two months after transplant, the alpha-beta T cells came out of several hundred graft clones that had expanded. Newly produced T cells mostly accounted for T-cell counts and diversity one year post-transplant.

CDR1 is GTSNPN and CDR2 is SVGIG in the germline V gene (reference sequence). The CDR3 is 14 amino acids. The germline V and J ends were trimmed by 1 base and 8 bases, with 15 bases remaining between them. This clonotype was found many times. Its antigen is not identified. TCRbeta library preparation incorporated unique molecular identifiers. A single record per CDR3 protein comes from TCRdb applying MiXCR to the PCR reads. This sample has around 180,000 distinct CDR3 sequences; 8.5% to 14% occur once, and the top ten carry less than 15%. J is TRBJ2-1 and V is TRBV30, with D perhaps assigned TRBD1 or TRBD2 (5 bases each). The receptor's source is a boy aged 2 to 10 with acute myeloid leukemia, due to receive a stem cell transplant. Specimen: PBMCs, collected before TCRalphabeta/CD19-depleted stem cell transplant. For the CDR3, the DNA is TGTGCCTGGAGTGCCGGATCGGGACCCTATGAGCAGTTCTTC. Amino acid sequence: CAWSAGSGPYEQFF.